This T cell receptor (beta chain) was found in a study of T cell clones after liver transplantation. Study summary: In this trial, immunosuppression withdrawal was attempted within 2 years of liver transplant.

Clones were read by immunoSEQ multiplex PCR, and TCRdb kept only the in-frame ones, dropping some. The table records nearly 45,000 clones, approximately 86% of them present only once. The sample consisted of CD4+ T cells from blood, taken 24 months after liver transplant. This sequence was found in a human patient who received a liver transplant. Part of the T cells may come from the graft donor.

CDR3 sequence (DNA): TGCGCCAGCAGCCAAGTTCGGTCAATAGGGTTCACTGAAGCTTTCTTT. Its protein product is CASSQVRSIGFTEAFF. This chain connects TRBV4-1 to TRBJ1-1, with no clear D. Trimming pared 1 base from V and 4 bases from J, leaving 16 bases between. Germline assignment: CDR1 MGHRA and CDR2 YSYEKL. The CDR3 is 16 amino acids.